The 5 T cell receptor beta chains given below trace back to one sample, sequenced in a study of identifying expanded T cells in peripheral blood. Libraries were prepared by immunoSEQ multiplex PCR; TCRdb keeps only in-frame clonotypes and omits some of them. The sample includes more than 75,000 clones, 85% to 90% of them seen just once. The sequencing sample was made of blood. The receptors come from a person between 18 and 75 years old in good health.

The chain has TRBV7-3 and TRBJ1-2; 9 bases match TRBD1. The V segment lost 5 bases and the J segment 5 bases; nucleotides outside the gene matches: 3. CDR1 and CDR2 from the germline V gene are SGHTA and FQGTGA. The CDR3 spans 13 residues. CDR3 sequence (DNA): TGTGCCAGCAGCCCAGGGACAGGGTATGGCTACACCTTC. Its protein is CASSPGTGYGYTF.

J is TRBJ2-7 and V is TRBV28, with D tentatively TRBD2 (6 bases). CDR1 is MDHEN and CDR2 is SYDVKM in the germline V gene. Trimming left V 8 bases short and J 2 bases short, with 16 bases between. The CDR3 length is 14 residues. CDR3 region: CASRVGGETYEQYF. The CDR3 nucleotides read TGTGCCAGCCGCGTCGGCGGGGAGACCTACGAGCAGTACTTC.

V gene TRBV6-1 combines with J gene TRBJ2-3; TRBD2 might be the D (6 bases). Germline-derived CDR1 and CDR2 are MNHNS and SASEGT. The CDR3 is 13 amino acids. With 3 bases removed from V and 9 bases from J, the gap between germline ends came to 13 bases. CDR3 DNA: TGTGCCAGCAGTGATGGGGGGTTACTCACGCAGTATTTT. This encodes CASSDGGLLTQYF.

In DNA form, the CDR3 reads TGTGCCAGCAGCTTAGCCGAGACAGGGTCCCCCTACGAGCAGTACTTC. This sequence encodes CASSLAETGSPYEQYF. The V call is TRBV7-2, the J call TRBJ2-7; 7 positions agree with TRBD1. CDR3 length: 16 residues. Per the germline V gene, CDR1 is SGHTA and CDR2 is FQGNSA. The junction had 7 bases not matched to a gene; V was cut back by 0 bases and J by 2 bases.

The genes are TRBV7-3 and TRBJ2-3, with 8 bases that match TRBD1. The CDR3 length is 13 residues. J gave up 8 bases and V 4 bases, and 5 bases lay outside the gene matches. Germline CDR1 reads SGHTA; CDR2 reads FQGTGA. CDR3 sequence reads: CASSSQGQGTQYF. The CDR3 nucleotides are TGTGCCAGCAGCTCCCAAGGACAGGGTACGCAGTATTTT. The full variable domain, its missing parts supplied by reference TRBV7-3 and TRBJ2-3, is GAGVSQTPSNKVTEKGKYVELRCDPISGHTALYWYRQSLGQGPEFLIYFQGTGAADDSGLPNDRFFAVRPEGSVSTLKIQRTERGDSAVYLCASSSQGQGTQYFGPGTRLTVL.